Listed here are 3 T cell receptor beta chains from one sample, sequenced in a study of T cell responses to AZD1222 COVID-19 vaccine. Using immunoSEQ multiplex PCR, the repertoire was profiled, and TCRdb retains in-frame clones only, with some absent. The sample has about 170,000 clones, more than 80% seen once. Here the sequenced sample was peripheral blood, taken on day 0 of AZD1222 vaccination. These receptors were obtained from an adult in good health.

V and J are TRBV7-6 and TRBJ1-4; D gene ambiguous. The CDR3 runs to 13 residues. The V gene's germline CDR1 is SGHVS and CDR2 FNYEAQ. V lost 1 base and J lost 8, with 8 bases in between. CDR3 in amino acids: CASSLGVGEKLFF. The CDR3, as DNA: TGTGCCAGCAGCTTAGGTGTCGGAGAAAAACTGTTTTTT.

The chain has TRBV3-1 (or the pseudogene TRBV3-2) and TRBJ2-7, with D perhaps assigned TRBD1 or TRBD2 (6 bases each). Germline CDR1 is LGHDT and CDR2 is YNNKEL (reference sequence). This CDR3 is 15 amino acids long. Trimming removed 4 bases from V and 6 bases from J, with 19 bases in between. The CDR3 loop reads CASSPQGLTAGEQYF. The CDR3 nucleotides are TGTGCCAGCAGCCCACAGGGATTAACAGCGGGCGAGCAGTACTTC.

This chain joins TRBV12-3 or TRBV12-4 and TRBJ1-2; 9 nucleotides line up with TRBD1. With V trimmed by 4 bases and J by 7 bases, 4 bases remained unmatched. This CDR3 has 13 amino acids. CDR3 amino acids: CASSYRGQVGYTF. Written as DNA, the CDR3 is TGTGCCAGCAGTTACAGGGGGCAGGTTGGCTACACCTTC.